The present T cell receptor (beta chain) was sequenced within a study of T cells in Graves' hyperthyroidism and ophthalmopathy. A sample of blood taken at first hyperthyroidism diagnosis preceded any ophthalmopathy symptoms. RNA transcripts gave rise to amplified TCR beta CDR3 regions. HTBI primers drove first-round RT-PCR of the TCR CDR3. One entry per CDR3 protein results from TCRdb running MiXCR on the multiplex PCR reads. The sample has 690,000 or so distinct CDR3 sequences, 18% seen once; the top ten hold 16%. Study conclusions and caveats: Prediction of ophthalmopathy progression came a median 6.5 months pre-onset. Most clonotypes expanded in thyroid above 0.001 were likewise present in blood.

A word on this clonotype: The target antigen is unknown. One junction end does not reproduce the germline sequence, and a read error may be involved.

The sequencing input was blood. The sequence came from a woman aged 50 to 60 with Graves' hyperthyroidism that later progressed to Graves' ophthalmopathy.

DNA of the CDR3: TGTGCCAGCAATTTAAGGGCAGACAATAATTCACCCCTCCACTTT. Translation: CASNLRADNNSPLHF. The rearrangement joins TRBV27 to TRBJ1-6, with unresolved D. CDR3 length: 15 amino acids. Germline loops: CDR1 MNHEY, CDR2 SMNVEV (reference sequence).